The 20 T cell receptor beta chains reported below all come from one sample, sequenced in a study of blood T cell repertoires in COVID-19. Repertoires were generated with immunoSEQ multiplex PCR, while TCRdb's copy carries only in-frame clones and drops some. The sample holds around 38,000 clones, about 85% seen once. The specimen was peripheral blood. These receptors were collected from a man in his 60s with COVID-19, enrolled during active disease.

The V gene is TRBV11-3, the J gene TRBJ2-7, with 11 bases matching TRBD1. With V trimmed by 5 bases and J by 7 bases, 7 bases remained unmatched. The germline CDR1 and CDR2 sequences are SGHNT and YENEEA. The CDR3 contains 14 residues. CDR3 region: CASSPGQGAREQYF. CDR3 in DNA: TGTGCCAGCAGCCCCGGACAGGGGGCGAGAGAGCAGTACTTC.

V is TRBV6-1 and J is TRBJ1-2; 7 bases line up with TRBD1. The CDR3 is 13 residues long. With 3 bases clipped from V and 6 bases from J, the junction kept 4 bases outside the gene matches. Germline CDR1 and CDR2: MNHNS and SASEGT. The CDR3 here is CASSDGRGHGYTF. The CDR3 coding sequence is TGTGCCAGCAGTGATGGAAGGGGGCATGGCTACACCTTC.

J is TRBJ1-4 and V is TRBV18; D uncertain. The CDR3 spans 13 residues. Trimming stripped 2 bases from V and 4 bases from J, with 5 bases between. Germline values: CDR1 KGHSH, CDR2 LQKENI. In nucleotides, the CDR3 is TGTGCCAGCTCACCAAACAGTAATGAAAAACTGTTTTTT. It is translated as CASSPNSNEKLFF.

V is TRBV11-2 and J is TRBJ1-1; 7 nucleotides line up with TRBD1. The CDR3 has 15 residues. Germline V lookup: CDR1 SGHAT, CDR2 FQNNGV. V lost 1 base, J lost 0 bases, and 2 bases stayed unmatched. CDR3 nucleotides: TGTGCCAGCAGCTTAGCAGGGGGGATGAACACTGAAGCTTTCTTT. Protein: CASSLAGGMNTEAFF.

This clone is a singleton in its sample. The chain is built from TRBV10-3 and TRBJ2-1; a weak D match, TRBD2 (6 bases). This CDR3 contains 14 residues. Trimming removed 6 bases at V and 1 base at J, with 10 bases between. Per germline, CDR1 ENHRY and CDR2 SYGVKD. CDR3 nucleotide sequence: TGTGCCATCAGCTTAGCGGAGTCCTACAATGAGCAGTTCTTC. Protein product: CAISLAESYNEQFF.

This clone has a single count. The chain is built from TRBV28 and TRBJ2-1, with D possibly TRBD2 on 5 matching bases. The germline CDR1 and CDR2 sequences are MDHEN and SYDVKM. Trimming removed 5 bases at V and 8 bases at J, with 19 bases between. The CDR3 length is 15 residues. CDR3 DNA: TGTGCCAGCAGTCCCCTCGACCGGGATCAGCATGAGCAGTTCTTC. It yields the protein CASSPLDRDQHEQFF.

The DNA for the CDR3 is TGTGCCAGCAGCCCGGGGGGCTATGGGGCTAGCGGACCATCCTACGAGCAGTACTTC. Its protein is CASSPGGYGASGPSYEQYF. The rearrangement links TRBV7-2 to TRBJ2-7; D is possibly TRBD2 (7 bases). Trimming removed 5 bases from V and 1 base from J, with 27 bases in between. Germline V CDR1 and CDR2: SGHTA, FQGNSA. This CDR3 spans 19 amino acids.

The gene calls are TRBV19 and TRBJ1-5, with 9 positions matching TRBD1. CDR1 is LNHDA, CDR2 SQIVND, per germline (reference sequence). This CDR3 has 16 residues. V dropped 5 bases and J dropped 1; count of bases not matched to a gene: 6. The CDR3 nucleotides read TGTGCCAGTAGTCCCTGGACAGGGGTCAGCAATCAGCCCCAGCATTTT. Encoded protein: CASSPWTGVSNQPQHF.

The rearrangement uses TRBV7-2 and TRBJ2-7, with 12 bases matching TRBD2. J was trimmed by 4 bases and V by 5 bases; bases with no gene match: 3. Germline assignment: CDR1 SGHTA and CDR2 FQGNSA. CDR3 length: 14 residues. CDR3 in DNA: TGTGCCAGCAGCCCTAGCGGGAGGGGGTACGAGCAGTACTTC. This encodes CASSPSGRGYEQYF.

The V and J genes are TRBV9 and TRBJ2-2, with 12 positions matching TRBD2. This CDR3 has 16 residues. CDR1 and CDR2 from the germline V gene are SGDLS and YYNGEE. V gave up 3 bases and J gave up 6 bases; unmatched junction bases: 6. This CDR3 is CASSALAGGMAGELFF. The CDR3 coding sequence is TGTGCCAGCAGCGCTCTAGCGGGAGGGATGGCCGGGGAGCTGTTTTTT.

The chain is built from TRBV15 and TRBJ2-7; possible D gene TRBD1, 6 bases. The CDR3 loop spans 15 amino acids. Trimming cost V 3 bases and J 5 bases, with 17 bases left between them. Germline lookup yields CDR1 LNHNV and CDR2 YYDKDF (reference sequence). CDR3 coding DNA: TGTGCCACCAGCAGCAGTCAGGGGTTATTGAACGAGCAGTACTTC. This translates into CATSSSQGLLNEQYF.

The J gene is TRBJ2-1, the V gene TRBV28; a weak D match, TRBD2 (7 bases). The CDR3 covers 15 residues. Germline CDR1 is MDHEN and CDR2 is SYDVKM. The germline V and J ends were trimmed by 8 bases and 2 bases, with 16 bases remaining between them. In DNA, the CDR3 is TGTGCCAGCCGTGCCGGGGGGCGAACCTACAATGAGCAGTTCTTC. Protein sequence: CASRAGGRTYNEQFF.

The chain recombines TRBV6-5 with TRBJ2-1; D might be TRBD1 (6 bases). CDR1 and CDR2 from the germline V gene are MNHEY and SVGAGI. Trimming took off 4 bases at V and 6 bases at J, with 19 bases between the two ends. The CDR3 is 16 amino acids. CDR3 amino acids: CASSSPGTSSGNEQFF. CDR3 nucleotides: TGTGCCAGCAGTTCCCCCGGGACATCCTCCGGCAATGAGCAGTTCTTC.

The rearrangement links TRBV3-1 (or the pseudogene TRBV3-2) to TRBJ1-1; D possibly corresponds to TRBD1 (5 bases). CDR1 LGHDT and CDR2 YNNKEL come from the germline V gene (reference sequence). The ends were cut back, 4 bases at V and 4 bases at J, with 13 bases in the middle. CDR3 size: 14 residues. CDR3: CASSPQQGVTEAFF. The CDR3 DNA sequence: TGTGCCAGCAGCCCCCAGCAGGGCGTCACTGAAGCTTTCTTT.

The chain is built from TRBV28 and TRBJ2-3; the D gene is possibly TRBD2 (6 bases). The CDR3 covers 16 residues. Germline loops: CDR1 MDHEN, CDR2 SYDVKM. V lost 1 base and J 0 bases, leaving 11 bases between the germline ends. CDR3 sequence reads: CASSLSIADSTDTQYF. Written as DNA, the CDR3 is TGTGCCAGCAGTTTATCCATAGCGGACAGCACAGATACGCAGTATTTT.

The chain links TRBV29-1 to TRBJ2-1, with 8 bases aligning to TRBD2. The germline gives CDR1 SQVTM, CDR2 ANQGSEA. The CDR3 is made up of 14 amino acids. After removal of 6 bases from V and 4 bases from J, the junction contained 8 bases not matched to a gene. CDR3 amino acids: CSVAGREAYNEQFF. CDR3 nucleotide sequence: TGCAGCGTAGCGGGGCGGGAGGCGTACAATGAGCAGTTCTTC.

The chain is built from TRBV5-4 and TRBJ2-3, with D hard to call. Trimming left V 4 bases short and J 0 bases short, with 15 bases between. This CDR3 is 16 amino acids long. The V gene's germline CDR1 is SGHNT and CDR2 YYREEE (reference sequence). The CDR3 nucleotides read TGTGCCAGCAGCCTGGACGGAACTACTAGCACAGATACGCAGTATTTT. Translated, it gives CASSLDGTTSTDTQYF.

The rearrangement uses TRBV21-1 and TRBJ1-4; TRBD1, as called in the table, went unchecked against the DNA. TRBV21-1 is a pseudogene. This CDR3 is built from 15 residues. The CDR3 region is CASSKEGALNEKLFF. The CDR3 DNA follows: TGTGCCAGCAGCAAAGAGGGGGCCCTTAATGAAAAACTGTTTTTT.

The V and J genes are TRBV5-1 and TRBJ2-1; D gene uncertain. Trimming pared 4 bases from V and 0 bases from J, leaving 14 bases between. The CDR3 is 16 residues long. Germline CDR1 and CDR2: SGHRS and YFSETQ. Here the CDR3 DNA reads TGCGCCAGCAGCCTGGACCAAAAGAGCTCCTACAATGAGCAGTTCTTC. As protein: CASSLDQKSSYNEQFF.

This rearrangement joins TRBV21-1 to TRBJ2-7; the listed D gene, TRBD1, was not tested against the DNA. TRBV21-1 is tagged as a pseudogene. The CDR3 length is 13 residues. CDR3 sequence (DNA): TGTGCCAGCAGCCCGCACTGGTTTAGACAGGCAGTGTTC. It is translated as CASSPHWFRQAVF.